Below are 27 T cell receptor beta chains sequenced from a single sample in a study of shared clonotypes between healthy human individuals (dated by TCRdb to the early 2020s). Preparation of the library involved the immunoSEQ multiplex PCR assay. This immuneACCESS table, as held by TCRdb, lists in-frame sequences with V and J called but not all clones. Of the missing ones, under half trace to an unresolved V gene in checked studies; the others have no known cause. In this sample the table shows over 2 million clones, around 93% of which occur a single time. 0.37% of the sample rests with the top ten. Sequencing was carried out using naive CD4+ T cells from PBMCs. The cell subset or site label corresponds to: CD45RA+ positively selected. The receptors shown here come from a man in his late teens or twenties in good health. Some clones in this sample may be carry-over from other donors' samples.

The gene calls are TRBV5-8 and TRBJ2-7; D remains unclear. Trimming stripped 4 bases from V and 0 bases from J, with 8 bases between. Germline CDR1 reads SGHTS; CDR2 reads YDEGEE. The CDR3 has 13 amino acids. The CDR3 is CASSVPASYEQYF. In DNA, the CDR3 is TGTGCCAGCAGCGTCCCAGCCTCCTACGAGCAGTACTTC.

The rearrangement uses TRBV29-1 and TRBJ2-5; 13 bases line up with TRBD2. Germline trimming cut 8 bases from V and 5 bases from J; bases unmatched to any gene: 5. This CDR3 is built from 13 residues. Looked up from germline, CDR1 is SQVTM and CDR2 is ANQGSEA. CDR3 DNA sequence: TGCAGCTCAGAGACTAGCGGGAGGGAGACCCAGTACTTC. Amino acid sequence: CSSETSGRETQYF.

As concerns this clone: The sample holds other DNA sequences that translate to the same CDR3. The J gene is TRBJ2-1, the V gene TRBV6-6; no firm D call. Germline V lookup: CDR1 MNHNY, CDR2 SVGAGI (reference sequence). V lost 6 bases and J 6 bases, leaving 6 bases between the germline ends. The CDR3 sequence is 11 residues long. DNA of the CDR3: TGTGCCAGCAGACGTGGCAATGAGCAGTTCTTC. This codes for CASRRGNEQFF.

The chain is built from TRBV7-9 and TRBJ1-5; D is undetermined. Germline lookup yields CDR1 SEHNR and CDR2 FQNEAQ (reference sequence). CDR3 length equals 12 residues. With 5 bases removed from V and 3 bases from J, the gap between germline ends came to 5 bases. The DNA of the CDR3 is TGTGCCAGCAGCCGAATCAATCAGCCCCAGCATTTT. Its protein product is CASSRINQPQHF.

The chain has TRBV5-1 and TRBJ2-3; 14 bases line up with TRBD2. V lost 4 bases to trimming and J lost 3 bases; unmatched junction nucleotides: 7. CDR3 size: 17 residues. Germline V lookup: CDR1 SGHRS, CDR2 YFSETQ. The CDR3 DNA reads as TGCGCCAGCAGCCTCGGGACTAGCGGGAGTATAACAGATACGCAGTATTTT. Its protein product is CASSLGTSGSITDTQYF.

The CDR3 spells CSANKNEQFF. CDR3 bases: TGCAGCGCAAACAAGAATGAGCAGTTCTTC. The V and J genes are TRBV29-1 and TRBJ2-1; no reliable D call. The length of the CDR3 is 10 residues. Germline V lookup: CDR1 SQVTM, CDR2 ANQGSEA. Trimming took 7 bases from V and 7 from J, leaving 8 bases between them.

The genes are TRBV5-6 and TRBJ2-4; 8 bases fit TRBD1. Germline V gives CDR1 SGHDT, CDR2 YYEEEE. Trimming cost V 5 bases and J 8 bases; bases outside gene matches: 6. There are 13 residues in the CDR3. The CDR3 sequence is CASSRQGRHIQYF. The CDR3, as DNA: TGTGCCAGCAGTAGACAGGGGCGCCACATTCAGTACTTC. Supplemented by reference TRBV5-6 and TRBJ2-4, the full variable domain reads DAGVTQSPTHLIKTRGQQVTLRCSPKSGHDTVSWYQQALGQGPQFIFQYYEEEERQRGNFPDRFSGHQFPNYSSELNVNALLLGDSALYLCASSRQGRHIQYFGAGTRLSVL.

The V and J genes are TRBV10-3 and TRBJ1-2; D gene uncertain. The CDR3 is 14 residues long. The germline V gene encodes CDR1 ENHRY and CDR2 SYGVKD. Trimming pared 6 bases from V and 0 bases from J, leaving 11 bases between. This chain's CDR3 is CAIRKQQTNYGYTF. For the CDR3, the DNA is TGTGCCATCAGGAAACAGCAAACTAACTATGGCTACACCTTC.

This chain connects TRBV11-2 to TRBJ2-5, with 8 bases aligning to TRBD1. V dropped 5 bases and J dropped 4; count of bases not matched to a gene: 9. The CDR3 contains 15 residues. CDR1 and CDR2 from the germline V gene are SGHAT and FQNNGV. CDR3 nucleotides: TGTGCCAGCAGCAACAGGGGGATTGCGGGAGAGACCCAGTACTTC. It encodes CASSNRGIAGETQYF.

The J gene is TRBJ2-1, the V gene TRBV7-7; 10 bases align to TRBD2. CDR1 and CDR2 (germline): SSHAT, FNYEAQ (reference sequence). J gave up 6 bases and V 1 base, and 0 bases lay outside the gene matches. This CDR3 has 14 residues. The CDR3 is CASSLGTSGNEQFF. In DNA form, the CDR3 reads TGTGCCAGCAGCTTAGGGACTAGCGGCAATGAGCAGTTCTTC.

This clone was observed once. The V gene is TRBV7-2, the J gene TRBJ2-1, with 8 nucleotides matching TRBD1. The CDR3 is made up of 16 amino acids. The germline V gene has CDR1 SGHTA and CDR2 FQGNSA. Losses at the gene ends were 5 bases for V and 2 bases for J; bases not matched to a gene: 8. The CDR3 loop is CASSPQGARTYNEQFF. Written as DNA, the CDR3 is TGTGCCAGCAGCCCCCAGGGGGCGAGGACCTACAATGAGCAGTTCTTC.

The chain is built from TRBV30 and TRBJ2-5; 7 nucleotides line up with TRBD1. The better agreement between TRBJ2-7 and the DNA end casts doubt on the J call. The germline V gene encodes CDR1 GTSNPN and CDR2 SVGIG (reference sequence). The CDR3 consists of 14 residues. CDR3 coding DNA: TGTGCCTGGAGTAAGGGACAGCGCTTGTACGAGCAGTACTTC. Translating it yields CAWSKGQRLYEQYF.

This clone came up once. This chain links TRBV10-3 with TRBJ1-1; 7 bases align to TRBD1. Germline-derived CDR1 and CDR2 are ENHRY and SYGVKD. Trimming cost V 4 bases and J 5 bases; bases outside gene matches: 16. The CDR3 is 17 amino acids. CDR3 coding DNA: TGTGCCATCAGTGGCAAACATAAGGGGGCGGCGGGGACTGAAGCTTTCTTT. Translating gives CAISGKHKGAAGTEAFF.

The chain recombines TRBV11-2 with TRBJ2-2; D tentatively fits TRBD1 or TRBD2 (5 bases each). The length of the CDR3 is 17 residues. V dropped 0 bases and J dropped 3 bases, with 14 bases sitting between them. From germline, CDR1 is SGHAT and CDR2 FQNNGV. As DNA, the CDR3 is TGTGCCAGCAGCTTAGAGGGGAGTAGGGGTGACACCGGGGAGCTGTTTTTT. Translating gives CASSLEGSRGDTGELFF.

V gene TRBV5-6 combines with J gene TRBJ2-6; TRBD2 agrees at 13 bases. V lost 6 bases to trimming and J lost 0 bases; unmatched junction nucleotides: 6. CDR1 is SGHDT, CDR2 YYEEEE, per germline. This CDR3 comprises 18 residues. CDR3 residues: CASTLLAGGFSGANVLTF. The CDR3 nucleotides read TGTGCCAGCACCTTACTAGCGGGAGGGTTCTCTGGGGCCAACGTCCTGACTTTC.

V usage is TRBV7-7 and J usage is TRBJ2-1; D may be TRBD2 (5 bases). Trimming removed 4 bases from V and 12 bases from J, with 16 bases in between. CDR3 size: 13 residues. Germline CDR1 SSHAT, CDR2 FNYEAQ (reference sequence). CDR3 DNA sequence: TGTGCCAGCAGCTCCCGTGATAGCGTGCGGCAGTTCTTC. Translating it yields CASSSRDSVRQFF.

The V call is TRBV28, the J call TRBJ2-5, with a possible D match to TRBD1 (5 bases). The CDR3 spans 15 residues. V shed 5 bases and J shed 1 base, with 14 bases lying between them. The V gene's germline CDR1 is MDHEN and CDR2 SYDVKM. CDR3 loop: CASSLGRSAQETQYF. The CDR3 DNA sequence: TGTGCCAGCAGTCTGGGGCGATCGGCCCAAGAGACCCAGTACTTC.

The DNA of the CDR3 is TGCGCCAGCAGCCCTTCCGGGGCTAGCACAGATACGCAGTATTTT. Translating it yields CASSPSGASTDTQYF. The chain joins TRBV5-1 to TRBJ2-3, with D perhaps being TRBD1 or TRBD2 (5 bases each). The V gene lost 4 bases and the J gene lost 0 bases, with 12 bases spanning the gap. This CDR3 has 15 residues. The V gene's germline CDR1 is SGHRS and CDR2 YFSETQ.

This clone was counted between two and nine times. The chain links TRBV15 to TRBJ1-3; no clear D. The V end lost 5 bases, the J end lost 0 bases, and 8 bases lay between the germline ends. CDR3 length: 14 residues. Germline-derived CDR1 and CDR2 are LNHNV and YYDKDF (reference sequence). The CDR3 is CATSPGSSGNTIYF. The CDR3 bases are TGTGCCACCAGCCCGGGCTCCTCTGGAAACACCATATATTTT.

The gene calls are TRBV5-6 and TRBJ2-5, with unresolved D. The CDR3 is 13 residues long. From germline, CDR1 is SGHDT and CDR2 YYEEEE. The V end was cut by 2 bases, the J end by 5 bases, with 10 bases between. CDR3 residues: CASSFGNRETQYF. CDR3 coding DNA: TGTGCCAGCAGCTTTGGGAACCGCGAGACCCAGTACTTC.

V and J are TRBV6-1 and TRBJ1-2, with TRBD1 as a possible D gene (6 bases). This CDR3 has 14 amino acids. Germline values: CDR1 MNHNS, CDR2 SASEGT. Trimming pared 5 bases from V and 2 bases from J, leaving 12 bases between. The CDR3 DNA is TGTGCCAGCAGTACCCTCGGGACAAACTATGGCTACACCTTC. Translating it yields CASSTLGTNYGYTF.

The chain carries TRBV7-3 and TRBJ1-2; 9 bases match TRBD1. The germline gives CDR1 SGHTA, CDR2 FQGTGA. The V gene end was trimmed by 2 bases and the J gene end by 0 bases; junction bases not matched to a gene: 4. The CDR3 runs to 16 residues. The CDR3 here is CASSLGTGLTNYGYTF. Here the CDR3 DNA reads TGTGCCAGCAGCTTAGGGACAGGGTTGACTAACTATGGCTACACCTTC. Filled out from reference TRBV7-3 and TRBJ1-2, the complete variable domain reads GAGVSQTPSNKVTEKGKYVELRCDPISGHTALYWYRQSLGQGPEFLIYFQGTGAADDSGLPNDRFFAVRPEGSVSTLKIQRTERGDSAVYLCASSLGTGLTNYGYTFGSGTRLTVV.

As concerns this clone: Within the sample, other DNA sequences also encode this same CDR3. The chain combines TRBV18 with TRBJ2-2; the D is unclear. CDR3 size: 13 residues. V dropped 3 bases and J dropped 5 bases, with 7 bases sitting between them. CDR1 is KGHSH, CDR2 LQKENI, per germline. CDR3 sequence reads: CASSPSGTGELFF. The DNA of the CDR3 is TGTGCCAGCTCACCTTCCGGGACCGGGGAGCTGTTTTTT.

The rearrangement uses TRBV29-1 and TRBJ1-2; the D gene is possibly TRBD1 (5 bases). Germline V CDR1 and CDR2: SQVTM, ANQGSEA. This CDR3 contains 12 residues. Trimming took off 4 bases at V and 4 bases at J, with 10 bases between the two ends. CDR3 coding DNA: TGCAGCGTTGGTCTGGGACTCTATGGCTACACCTTC. As protein: CSVGLGLYGYTF.

The gene calls are TRBV18 and TRBJ2-1; TRBD2 matches at 8 bases. Germline-derived CDR1 and CDR2 are KGHSH and LQKENI. J gave up 7 bases and V 3 bases, and 8 bases lay outside the gene matches. This CDR3 has 15 residues. CDR3 residues: CASSPQGTSVNEQFF. CDR3 DNA: TGTGCCAGCTCACCTCAGGGGACTAGTGTGAATGAGCAGTTCTTC. Complete variable domain (other parts from reference TRBV18 and TRBJ2-1): NAGVMQNPRHLVRRRGQEARLRCSPMKGHSHVYWYRQLPEEGLKFMVYLQKENIIDESGMPKERFSAEFPKEGPSILRIQQVVRGDSAAYFCASSPQGTSVNEQFFGPGTRLTVL.

The chain is built from TRBV5-1 and TRBJ2-3; 9 bases fit TRBD2. This CDR3 is built from 18 residues. V lost 2 bases and J lost 0; bases outside the gene matches: 10. CDR1 and CDR2 (germline): SGHRS, YFSETQ. The DNA for the CDR3 is TGCGCCAGCAGCTTACCCCAGGCGGGAGGGAGGAGCACAGATACGCAGTATTTT. This sequence encodes CASSLPQAGGRSTDTQYF. Supplemented by reference TRBV5-1 and TRBJ2-3, the full variable domain reads KAGVTQTPRYLIKTRGQQVTLSCSPISGHRSVSWYQQTPGQGLQFLFEYFSETQRNKGNFPGRFSGRQFSNSRSEMNVSTLELGDSALYLCASSLPQAGGRSTDTQYFGPGTRLTVL.

The rearrangement uses TRBV6-1 and TRBJ2-5; 8 positions agree with TRBD2. Germline V gene data show CDR1 as MNHNS and CDR2 as SASEGT. This CDR3 region has 15 residues. Trimming at V came to 5 bases and at J to 5 bases, leaving 10 bases not matched to a gene. The CDR3 nucleotides are TGTGCCAGCAGTAAAAAGCGGGAGTCCTGGGAGACCCAGTACTTC. Encoded protein: CASSKKRESWETQYF.